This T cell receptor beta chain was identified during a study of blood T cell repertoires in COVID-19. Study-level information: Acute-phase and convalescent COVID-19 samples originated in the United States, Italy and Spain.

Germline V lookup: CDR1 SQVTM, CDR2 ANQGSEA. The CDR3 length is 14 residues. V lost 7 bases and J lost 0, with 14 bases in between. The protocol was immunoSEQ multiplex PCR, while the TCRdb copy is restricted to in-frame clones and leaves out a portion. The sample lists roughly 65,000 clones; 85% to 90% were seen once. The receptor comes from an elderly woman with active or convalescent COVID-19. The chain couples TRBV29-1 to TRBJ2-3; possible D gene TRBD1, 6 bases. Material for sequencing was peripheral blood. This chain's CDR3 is CSGRRGSSTDTQYF. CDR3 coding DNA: TGCAGCGGACGCAGGGGATCTAGCACAGATACGCAGTATTTT.